The 29 T cell receptor beta chains reported below all come from one sample, sequenced in a study of blood T cell repertoires in COVID-19. TCRdb's table, derived via immunoSEQ multiplex PCR, lists solely in-frame clones and lacks some. The sample has around 60,000 clones; roughly nine tenths are singletons. Material: peripheral blood. The receptor set was obtained from a woman aged 55-70 years with COVID-19, enrolled during active disease.

The V gene is TRBV12-3 or TRBV12-4, the J gene TRBJ1-2; D not certain. This CDR3 comprises 12 residues. Trimming cost V 6 bases and J 8 bases, with 13 bases left between them. The CDR3 protein is CASSPQSWGYTF. CDR3 coding DNA: TGTGCCAGCAGCCCACAATCTTGGGGCTACACCTTC.

This clone was recorded once. The rearrangement uses TRBV7-9 and TRBJ1-1; D gene ambiguous. The CDR3 has 13 residues. CDR1 is SEHNR and CDR2 is FQNEAQ in the germline V gene (reference sequence). V gave up 1 base and J gave up 3 bases, with 6 bases separating them. CDR3 residues: CASSLGPDTEAFF. CDR3 nucleotide sequence: TGTGCCAGCAGCTTAGGTCCGGACACTGAAGCTTTCTTT.

The chain recombines TRBV24-1 with TRBJ2-1, with 12 bases identical to TRBD2. The germline V gene encodes CDR1 KGHDR and CDR2 SFDVKD. V lost 4 bases, J lost 4 bases, and 4 bases stayed unmatched. CDR3 length: 16 amino acids. The DNA of the CDR3 is TGTGCCACCAGTGACCCGGGGACTAGCGGGTACAATGAGCAGTTCTTC. Its translation: CATSDPGTSGYNEQFF.

The chain is built from TRBV13 and TRBJ2-2; 11 bases line up with TRBD2. The CDR3 consists of 15 residues. Trimming cost V 3 bases and J 5 bases; bases outside gene matches: 2. Germline CDR1 and CDR2: PRHDT and FYEKMQ (reference sequence). This chain's CDR3 is CASSLGLAVTGELFF. The CDR3 DNA is TGTGCCAGCAGCTTGGGACTAGCGGTTACCGGGGAGCTGTTTTTT. Looking up the rest from reference TRBV13 and TRBJ2-2 gives the full variable domain: AAGVIQSPRHLIKEKRETATLKCYPIPRHDTVYWYQQGPGQDPQFLISFYEKMQSDKGSIPDRFSAQQFSDYHSELNMSSLELGDSALYFCASSLGLAVTGELFFGEGSRLTVL.

This chain uses TRBV4-3 with TRBJ2-1, with D possibly TRBD2 on 6 matching bases. Trimming stripped 1 base from V and 0 bases from J, with 16 bases between. CDR3 length equals 18 residues. Germline-derived CDR1 and CDR2 are LGHNA and YSLEER. Written as DNA, the CDR3 is TGCGCCAGCAGCCAAGGGACGGCGGGACCCTACTCCTACAATGAGCAGTTCTTC. Protein sequence: CASSQGTAGPYSYNEQFF.

This clone appeared a few times. The V call is TRBV3-1 (or the pseudogene TRBV3-2), the J call TRBJ2-5, with 9 nucleotides matching TRBD1. Unmatched junction bases numbered 5, after V lost 4 bases and J lost 2 bases. This CDR3 has 15 amino acids. The germline V gene has CDR1 LGHDT and CDR2 YNNKEL (reference sequence). In nucleotides, the CDR3 is TGTGCCAGCAGCCCTACGACAGGGGGGCAAGAGACCCAGTACTTC. It is translated as CASSPTTGGQETQYF.

This chain links TRBV19 with TRBJ2-1, with 12 bases matching TRBD2. J gave up 0 bases and V 5 bases, and 5 bases lay outside the gene matches. CDR3 length: 17 residues. Germline CDR1 LNHDA, CDR2 SQIVND (reference sequence). The CDR3 region is CASSLTSGSNSYNEQFF. The CDR3, as DNA: TGTGCCAGTAGTTTGACTAGCGGGAGTAACTCCTACAATGAGCAGTTCTTC.

The rearrangement links TRBV7-9 to TRBJ1-6, with a weak D call TRBD1 (5 bases). The CDR3 is made up of 15 amino acids. The germline CDR1 and CDR2 sequences are SEHNR and FQNEAQ (reference sequence). V was clipped by 1 base and J by 10 bases, with 14 bases between them. CDR3 loop: CASSLGGVRGSPLHF. DNA for the CDR3: TGTGCCAGCAGCTTAGGGGGGGTCAGAGGGTCACCCCTCCACTTT.

This clone was observed a handful of times. The chain joins TRBV9 to TRBJ2-7, with 15 positions matching TRBD2. Germline lookup yields CDR1 SGDLS and CDR2 YYNGEE. This CDR3 spans 17 amino acids. The ends lost 3 bases at V and 0 bases at J; junction bases unmatched: 4. CDR3 sequence reads: CASSEGLAGGFSYEQYF. CDR3 coding DNA: TGTGCCAGCAGCGAGGGACTAGCGGGAGGTTTCTCCTACGAGCAGTACTTC.

The chain links TRBV5-4 to TRBJ1-2, with 7 bases aligning to TRBD1. Trimming removed 0 bases from V and 5 bases from J; junction bases left unmatched: 13. The CDR3 has 17 residues. The germline V gene has CDR1 SGHNT and CDR2 YYREEE (reference sequence). CDR3 nucleotide sequence: TGTGCCAGCAGCTTGGTAAACTTAGCACGGGACAGATATGGCTACACCTTC. It codes for CASSLVNLARDRYGYTF.

This chain connects TRBV6-5 to TRBJ2-2; D perhaps matches TRBD1 (6 bases). CDR1 is MNHEY, CDR2 SVGAGI, per germline. This CDR3 spans 13 amino acids. V was cut by 6 bases and J by 3 bases, with 8 bases left in between. Here the CDR3 reads CASRGQHTGELFF. CDR3 coding DNA: TGTGCCAGCAGGGGACAACACACCGGGGAGCTGTTTTTT.

As DNA, the CDR3 is TGTGCCAGCTCCCATCCGGGGACTGAAGCTTTCTTT. This translates into CASSHPGTEAFF. The genes are TRBV18 and TRBJ1-1; D uncertain. The CDR3 contains 12 residues. V lost 6 bases, J lost 5 bases, and 10 bases lay in between. Germline V gene sequence: CDR1 KGHSH, CDR2 LQKENI.

In this sample, this clone is medium-sized. V usage is TRBV4-1 and J usage is TRBJ2-7; 8 bases line up with TRBD2. The CDR3 spans 15 residues. Germline V gene data show CDR1 as MGHRA and CDR2 as YSYEKL. The V gene end was trimmed by 6 bases and the J gene end by 1 base; junction bases not matched to a gene: 8. The CDR3 is CASSLSGSGSYEQYF. Written as DNA, the CDR3 is TGCGCCAGCAGTTTGAGCGGGAGTGGGTCCTACGAGCAGTACTTC.

This clone was recorded once. The V call is TRBV6-5, the J call TRBJ2-7, with 12 bases identical to TRBD2. Germline CDR1 MNHEY, CDR2 SVGAGI. The CDR3 has 14 amino acids. The V gene end was trimmed by 11 bases and the J gene end by 3 bases; junction bases not matched to a gene: 8. CDR3 loop: CAGSGTSGYYEQYF. Written as DNA, the CDR3 is TGTGCCGGATCCGGGACTAGCGGGTACTACGAGCAGTACTTC.

The V and J genes are TRBV6-2 or TRBV6-3 and TRBJ2-7, with D perhaps matching TRBD2 (6 bases). The CDR3 is 14 residues long. From germline, CDR1 is MNHEY and CDR2 SVGEGT. V was pared by 6 bases and J by 9 bases, with 21 bases between. The CDR3 protein is CASSRDSTSSGQYF. Here the CDR3 DNA reads TGTGCCAGCAGCCGGGACTCTACTTCCTCGGGGCAGTACTTC.

The rearrangement joins TRBV9 to TRBJ2-2; 9 bases are a match to TRBD1. This CDR3 spans 15 amino acids. Germline assignment: CDR1 SGDLS and CDR2 YYNGEE. V shed 0 bases, J shed 6 bases, and the junction held 3 bases outside the gene matches. The CDR3 DNA reads TGTGCCAGCAGCGTAGCTCGACAGGGGGCCGGGGAGCTGTTTTTT. Translation gives CASSVARQGAGELFF.

V and J are TRBV9 and TRBJ1-4; no firm D call. From germline, CDR1 is SGDLS and CDR2 YYNGEE. Between the trimmed V and J ends, which lost 1 base and 4 bases, there was a span of 11 bases. This CDR3 spans 15 amino acids. This chain's CDR3 is CASSVSLGVNEKLFF. The CDR3 DNA follows: TGTGCCAGCAGCGTAAGCTTGGGCGTTAATGAAAAACTGTTTTTT.

This chain links TRBV7-2 with TRBJ2-2; TRBD1 matches 11 bases. CDR3 size: 18 residues. Germline V gene lookup returns CDR1 SGHTA and CDR2 FQGNSA. Unmatched junction bases numbered 11, after V lost 4 bases and J lost 4 bases. In DNA form, the CDR3 reads TGTGCCAGCAGCTCGAGGACAGGGGGCACGCGGAGCACCGGGGAGCTGTTTTTT. Protein sequence: CASSSRTGGTRSTGELFF.

V is TRBV4-2 and J is TRBJ1-5; D gene unclear. The CDR3 sequence is 14 residues long. V dropped 4 bases and J dropped 7 bases, with 14 bases sitting between them. Germline CDR1 is LGHNA and CDR2 is YNFKEQ. The CDR3 DNA follows: TGTGCCAGCAGCCGCGGTATGTCCCGACAGCCCCAGCATTTT. Its protein product is CASSRGMSRQPQHF.

The chain couples TRBV4-3 to TRBJ1-4; maybe TRBD1 (6 bases). Germline values: CDR1 LGHNA, CDR2 YSLEER. The germline V and J ends were trimmed by 3 bases and 2 bases, with 10 bases remaining between them. There are 15 residues in the CDR3. The DNA of the CDR3 is TGCGCCAGCAGCCAGTGGCAGGGGACTAATGAAAAACTGTTTTTT. As protein: CASSQWQGTNEKLFF.

V and J are TRBV28 and TRBJ2-1, with D maybe TRBD2 (5 bases). Germline CDR1 is MDHEN and CDR2 is SYDVKM. This CDR3 comprises 13 residues. V dropped 6 bases and J dropped 4 bases, with 10 bases sitting between them. CDR3 nucleotides: TGTGCCAGCAGGACGGGAATTTACAATGAGCAGTTCTTC. Protein sequence: CASRTGIYNEQFF.

About this clone itself: The sample has other DNA sequences that encode this CDR3 too. J is TRBJ2-1 and V is TRBV9, with a possible D match to TRBD2 (6 bases). CDR3 length equals 11 residues. Germline CDR1 and CDR2: SGDLS and YYNGEE. V lost 2 bases and J 10 bases, leaving 7 bases between the germline ends. The CDR3 nucleotides are TGTGCCAGCAGCGTTGGAGGGGAGCAGTTCTTC. Protein sequence: CASSVGGEQFF.

This chain connects TRBV14 to TRBJ2-1; 11 bases are a match to TRBD2. The germline V gene has CDR1 SGHDN and CDR2 FVKESK. CDR3 length equals 18 residues. After removal of 0 bases from V and 8 bases from J, the junction contained 12 bases not matched to a gene. The CDR3 DNA reads TGTGCCAGCAGCCAAGACAATTCCGGGACTAGCGGTGCCGATGAGCAGTTCTTC. Amino acid sequence: CASSQDNSGTSGADEQFF.

The CDR3 loop is CASRYRIDSPLHF. The CDR3 bases are TGTGCCAGCAGGTATAGAATCGATTCACCCCTCCACTTT. The chain links TRBV2 to TRBJ1-6; D is unresolved. CDR1 is SNHLY and CDR2 is FYNNEI in the germline V gene. V shed 6 bases and J shed 8 bases, with 11 bases lying between them. The CDR3 runs 13 residues.

This rearrangement joins TRBV7-2 to TRBJ2-7, with 12 bases fitting TRBD2. The junction had 8 bases not matched to a gene; V was cut back by 5 bases and J by 3 bases. The CDR3 spans 16 residues. Germline V gene sequence: CDR1 SGHTA, CDR2 FQGNSA. CDR3 DNA sequence: TGTGCCAGCAGCATCTCTAGCGGGAGGGCCGGCTACGAGCAGTACTTC. Translation gives CASSISSGRAGYEQYF.

The rearrangement uses TRBV7-9 and TRBJ1-5, with D perhaps TRBD1 (5 bases). V was shortened by 3 bases and J by 5 bases, with 11 bases between the two germline ends. This CDR3 has 14 amino acids. The germline gives CDR1 SEHNR, CDR2 FQNEAQ (reference sequence). The CDR3 here is CASSLQGEDQPQHF. Written as DNA, the CDR3 is TGTGCCAGCAGCTTGCAGGGTGAGGATCAGCCCCAGCATTTT.

As regards this clone: This specimen includes other DNA sequences encoding the same CDR3. The chain has TRBV18 and TRBJ1-1; no definite D call. V lost 6 bases and J 0 bases, leaving 8 bases between the germline ends. The length of the CDR3 is 13 residues. Germline loops: CDR1 KGHSH, CDR2 LQKENI. The CDR3 DNA reads as TGTGCCAGCTCTCCATCAGTGAACACTGAAGCTTTCTTT. This sequence encodes CASSPSVNTEAFF.

This clone was seen a single time. The chain recombines TRBV12-5 with TRBJ2-1; D remains ambiguous. Germline CDR1 reads LGHNT; CDR2 reads FRNRAP. V shed 1 base and J shed 4 bases, with 11 bases lying between them. The CDR3 consists of 15 residues. CDR3 residues: CASGLAVNKYNEQFF. DNA of the CDR3: TGTGCTAGTGGTTTGGCGGTAAATAAATACAATGAGCAGTTCTTC.

The V gene is TRBV6-5, the J gene TRBJ1-4; TRBD1 might be the D (6 bases). V gave up 10 bases and J gave up 7 bases, with 16 bases separating them. The CDR3 spans 13 residues. Germline V gene lookup returns CDR1 MNHEY and CDR2 SVGAGI. CDR3 protein: CATQVGGPEKLFF. The CDR3 coding sequence is TGTGCCACCCAGGTAGGGGGACCTGAAAAACTGTTTTTT.